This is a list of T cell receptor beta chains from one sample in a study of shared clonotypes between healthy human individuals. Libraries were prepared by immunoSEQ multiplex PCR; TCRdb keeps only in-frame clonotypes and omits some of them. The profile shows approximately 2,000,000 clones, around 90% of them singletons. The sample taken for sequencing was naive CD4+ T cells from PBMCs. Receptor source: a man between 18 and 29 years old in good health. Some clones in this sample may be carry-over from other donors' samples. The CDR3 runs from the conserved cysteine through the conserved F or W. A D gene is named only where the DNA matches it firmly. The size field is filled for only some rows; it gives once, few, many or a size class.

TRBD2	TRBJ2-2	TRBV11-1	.	TGTGCCAGCAGCCAAGGACTAGCGGGGACCGGGGAGCTGTTTTTT	CASSQGLAGTGELFF
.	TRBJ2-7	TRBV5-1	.	TGCGCCAGCAGCCTCCCCCATTCCGAGCAGTACTTC	CASSLPHSEQYF
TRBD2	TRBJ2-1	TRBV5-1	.	TGCGCCAGCAGCACCGGGACTAGCTTCGATGAGCAGTTCTTC	CASSTGTSFDEQFF
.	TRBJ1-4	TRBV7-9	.	TGTGCCAGCAGCTTAGTGCTGTGGTCAACTAATGAAAAACTGTTTTTT	CASSLVLWSTNEKLFF
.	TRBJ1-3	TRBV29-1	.	TGCAGCGTGGCCCAAGCCCTTGGAAACACCATATATTTT	CSVAQALGNTIYF
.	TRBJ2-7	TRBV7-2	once	TGTGCCAGCAGCCCTATTAGGGGGGAGCGGGGCGAGCAGTACTTC	CASSPIRGERGEQYF
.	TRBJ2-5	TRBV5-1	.	TGCGCCAGCAGCCGGGGAAGTCAGGGGCCCCAAGAGACCCAGTACTTC	CASSRGSQGPQETQYF
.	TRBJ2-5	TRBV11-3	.	TGTGCCAGCAGCTTAGGCGGCAGGGATGAAGAGACCCAGTACTTC	CASSLGGRDEETQYF
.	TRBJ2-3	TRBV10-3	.	TGTGCCATCAGTGAGTCGGACCCACTTTTGGATACGCAGTATTTT	CAISESDPLLDTQYF
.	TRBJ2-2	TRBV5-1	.	TGCGCCAGCAGCTTAGATGTAGGAACCGGAAGGACCGGGGAGCTGTTTTTT	CASSLDVGTGRTGELFF
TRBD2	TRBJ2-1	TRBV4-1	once	TGCGCCAGCAGCCAAGCGCGGGCTAGCGGGGACAATGAGCAGTTCTTC	CASSQARASGDNEQFF
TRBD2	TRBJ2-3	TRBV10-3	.	TGTGCCATCAGTGAACGGACTAGCGGGAGCACAGATACGCAGTATTTT	CAISERTSGSTDTQYF
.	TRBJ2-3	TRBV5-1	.	TGCGCCAGCACAAAAGGGCAGGGAGCAGATACGCAGTATTTT	CASTKGQGADTQYF
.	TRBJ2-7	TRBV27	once	TGTGCCAGCAGTATCAAGACTAGTCGGTACGAGCAGTACTTC	CASSIKTSRYEQYF
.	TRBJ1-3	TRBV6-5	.	TGTGCCAGCAGTTGGGGAGGAAACACCATATATTTT	CASSWGGNTIYF
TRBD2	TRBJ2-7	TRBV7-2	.	TGTGCCAGCAGCTTAGATCCTAGCGGGTGGCAGTACTTC	CASSLDPSGWQYF
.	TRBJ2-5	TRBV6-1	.	TGTGCCAGCAGGGAGAACAGTCAGTACCAAGAGACCCAGTACTTC	CASRENSQYQETQYF
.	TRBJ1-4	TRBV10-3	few	TGTGCCATCAGTGCAGGGGACGAAAAACTGTTTTTT	CAISAGDEKLFF
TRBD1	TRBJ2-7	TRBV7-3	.	TGTGCCAGCAGCTTGACAGGGGGCTTCCCCTACGAGCAGTACTTC	CASSLTGGFPYEQYF
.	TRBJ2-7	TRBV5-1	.	TGCGCCAGCAGCTTTGTGGGGGCGGGCTACGAGCAGTACTTC	CASSFVGAGYEQYF
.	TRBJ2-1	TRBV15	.	TGTGCCACCAGCAGAGACAGGGGTCCCTACAATGAGCAGTTCTTC	CATSRDRGPYNEQFF
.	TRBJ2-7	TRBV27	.	TGTGCCAGCAGCCCTAGGGGACTCTACGAGCAGTACTTC	CASSPRGLYEQYF
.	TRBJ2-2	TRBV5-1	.	TGCGCCAGCAGCTTGGTGGGGGGCTCCGACACCGGGGAGCTGTTTTTT	CASSLVGGSDTGELFF
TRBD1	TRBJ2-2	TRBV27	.	TGTGCCAGCACCGAATATGGGACAGAGATTAACACCGGGGAGCTGTTTTTT	CASTEYGTEINTGELFF
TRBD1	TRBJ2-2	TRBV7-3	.	TGTGCCAGCAGCCCAATGGGACAGGGGGTGAGCGGGGAGCTGTTTTTT	CASSPMGQGVSGELFF
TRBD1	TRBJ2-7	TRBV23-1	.	TGCGCCAGCAGTCAATGGACAGGGTTCTACGAGCAGTACTTC	CASSQWTGFYEQYF
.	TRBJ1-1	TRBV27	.	TGTGCCAGCAGTTTATTCGGTTCCCACCCTAGCACTGAAGCTTTCTTT	CASSLFGSHPSTEAFF
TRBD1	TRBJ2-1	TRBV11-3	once	TGTGCCAGCAGCTTCGCTAACAGACAGGGGCCCTACAATGAGCAGTTCTTC	CASSFANRQGPYNEQFF